The 10 T cell receptor beta chains reported below all come from one sample, sequenced in a study of blood T cell repertoires in COVID-19. Measured with immunoSEQ multiplex PCR; TCRdb has only the in-frame clones, and not every one. The sample lists some 130,000 clones, about 85% occurring once. Sequencing input: peripheral blood. These receptors were taken from a man at least 80 years old with acute or convalescent COVID-19.

The genes are TRBV5-1 and TRBJ2-1; 11 nucleotides line up with TRBD2. Germline lookup yields CDR1 SGHRS and CDR2 YFSETQ. V gave up 4 bases and J gave up 0 bases; unmatched junction bases: 0. The CDR3 is made up of 15 amino acids. Here the CDR3 DNA reads TGCGCCAGCAGCACTAGCGGGAGCTCCTACAATGAGCAGTTCTTC. This codes for CASSTSGSSYNEQFF.

The chain employs TRBV29-1 and TRBJ2-1; 8 bases are a match to TRBD1. The CDR3 loop spans 13 amino acids. The trim removed 8 bases at V and 3 bases at J, leaving 6 bases unmatched. The germline gives CDR1 SQVTM, CDR2 ANQGSEA. The CDR3 sequence is CSLDRGNYNEQFF. The DNA of the CDR3 is TGCAGCCTCGACAGGGGCAACTACAATGAGCAGTTCTTC.

The DNA for the CDR3 is TGTGCCAGCAGCCGACCCTTGACAGGCGGCAATCAGCCCCAGCATTTT. This sequence encodes CASSRPLTGGNQPQHF. The V call is TRBV5-8, the J call TRBJ1-5, with D tentatively TRBD1 (6 bases). CDR3 length: 16 residues. With 4 bases removed from V and 2 bases from J, the gap between germline ends came to 16 bases. The germline V gene encodes CDR1 SGHTS and CDR2 YDEGEE.

The V gene is TRBV6-5, the J gene TRBJ1-1; TRBD1 aligns across 7 bases. Trimming removed 6 bases from V and 6 bases from J; junction bases left unmatched: 10. Germline V gene lookup returns CDR1 MNHEY and CDR2 SVGAGI. The CDR3 contains 14 residues. The CDR3 spells CASRGQVVTAEAFF. CDR3 sequence (DNA): TGTGCCAGCAGAGGACAGGTGGTGACGGCTGAAGCTTTCTTT.

The chain uses TRBV19 and TRBJ1-3; maybe TRBD1 (5 bases). The CDR3 loop spans 14 amino acids. Germline values: CDR1 LNHDA, CDR2 SQIVND (reference sequence). The V end lost 8 bases, the J end lost 0 bases, and 11 bases lay between the germline ends. Here the CDR3 DNA reads TGTGCCAGTTCACGGGGGTACTCTGGAAACACCATATATTTT. Translation gives CASSRGYSGNTIYF.

The rearrangement links TRBV7-2 to TRBJ2-1, with TRBD1 as a possible D gene (6 bases). V gave up 4 bases and J gave up 7 bases, with 17 bases separating them. This CDR3 spans 15 amino acids. CDR1 and CDR2 (germline): SGHTA, FQGNSA. The CDR3 DNA reads as TGTGCCAGCAGCTCACAGGGAGCAGGATCAAATGAGCAGTTCTTC. This encodes CASSSQGAGSNEQFF.

This chain joins TRBV30 and TRBJ1-2; 11 bases line up with TRBD1. V shed 3 bases, J shed 4 bases, and the junction held 4 bases outside the gene matches. The CDR3 loop spans 14 amino acids. Germline V gene data show CDR1 as GTSNPN and CDR2 as SVGIG (reference sequence). CDR3 bases: TGTGCCTGGAGGGGACAGGGGGTAGGCTATGGCTACACCTTC. Its translation: CAWRGQGVGYGYTF.

The rearrangement joins TRBV28 to TRBJ2-1; 11 nucleotides match TRBD2. The CDR3 is 15 residues long. Germline V gene data show CDR1 as MDHEN and CDR2 as SYDVKM. V gave up 3 bases and J gave up 6 bases; unmatched junction bases: 4. This chain's CDR3 is CASSLTSGALNEQFF. The CDR3 coding sequence is TGTGCCAGCAGTTTGACTAGCGGGGCCCTCAATGAGCAGTTCTTC.

V gene TRBV4-1 combines with J gene TRBJ2-7; 8 nucleotides line up with TRBD2. CDR3 length equals 15 residues. The germline V gene encodes CDR1 MGHRA and CDR2 YSYEKL. Unmatched junction bases numbered 5, after V lost 2 bases and J lost 2 bases. The CDR3 here is CASSQTSGDTYEQYF. Written as DNA, the CDR3 is TGCGCCAGCAGCCAAACTAGCGGTGACACCTACGAGCAGTACTTC.

The CDR3 nucleotides are TGTGCCAGCAGCCAAGGGGCAGTGAGCAACAATGAGCAGTTCTTC. This codes for CASSQGAVSNNEQFF. The rearrangement links TRBV9 to TRBJ2-1; a weak D match, TRBD1 (5 bases). The length of the CDR3 is 15 residues. The germline V gene has CDR1 SGDLS and CDR2 YYNGEE. V lost 4 bases to trimming and J lost 5 bases, with 16 bases between them.